The TCR beta chain described here comes from a study of T cells in Graves' hyperthyroidism and ophthalmopathy. Notes on the study in general: Ophthalmopathy stood apart from stable hyperthyroidism in a 13 V-J model.

The trim removed 3 bases at V and 1 base at J, leaving 3 bases unmatched. The CDR3 contains 15 residues. CDR1 and CDR2 (germline): SGHAT, FQNNGV. Authors of the study amplified TCR beta CDR3 regions from RNA transcripts. The HTBI primer set served for first-round RT-PCR of the TCR CDR3. TCRdb re-analysed the multiplex PCR reads in MiXCR, keeping a single row per CDR3 protein. The data show under 600,000 distinct CDR3 sequences, roughly 15% seen once. PBMCs were obtained from about 9.9 ml fresh peripheral blood. This clonotype appeared a few times. The antigen remains undetermined. The rearrangement links TRBV11-2 to TRBJ2-5, with 9 bases aligning to TRBD1. This clonotype was sampled from a woman aged 40 to 50 with Graves' ophthalmopathy. The sample consisted of blood. The CDR3 here is CASSFLGQGQETQYF. CDR3 in DNA: TGTGCCAGCAGCTTTCTGGGACAGGGCCAAGAGACCCAGTACTTC.